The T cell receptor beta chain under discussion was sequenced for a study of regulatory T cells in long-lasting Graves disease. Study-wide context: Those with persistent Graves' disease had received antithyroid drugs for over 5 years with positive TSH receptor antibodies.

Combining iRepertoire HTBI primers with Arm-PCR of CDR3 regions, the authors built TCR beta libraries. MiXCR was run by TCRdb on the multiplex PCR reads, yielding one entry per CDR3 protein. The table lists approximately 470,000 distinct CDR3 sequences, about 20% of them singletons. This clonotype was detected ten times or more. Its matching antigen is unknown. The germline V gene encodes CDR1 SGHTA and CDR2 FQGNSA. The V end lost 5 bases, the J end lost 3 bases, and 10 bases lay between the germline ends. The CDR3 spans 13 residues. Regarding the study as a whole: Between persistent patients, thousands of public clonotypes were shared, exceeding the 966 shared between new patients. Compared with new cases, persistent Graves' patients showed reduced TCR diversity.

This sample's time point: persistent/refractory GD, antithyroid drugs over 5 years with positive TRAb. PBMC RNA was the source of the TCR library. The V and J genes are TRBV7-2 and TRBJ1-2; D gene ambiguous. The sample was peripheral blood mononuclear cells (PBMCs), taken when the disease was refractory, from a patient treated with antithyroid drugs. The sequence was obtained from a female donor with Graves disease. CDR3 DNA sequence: TGTGCCAGCAGCCGGCCGGACTACTATGGCTACACCTTC. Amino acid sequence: CASSRPDYYGYTF.